What follows describes a single T cell receptor (beta chain). Its antigen is undetermined. CDR1 SQVTM and CDR2 ANQGSEA come from the germline V gene. This CDR3 comprises 16 residues. Trimming removed 6 bases from V and 5 bases from J, with 25 bases in between. The sample comes from a study of memory B cells and T cells in multiple sclerosis. Stimulus-free culture yielded autoproliferating CFSE-dim and non-proliferating CFSE-high T cells, each sequenced separately. Replicate wells were pooled after 7 days of stimulus-free culture of 5x10^7 CFSE-labeled PBMCs. CFSE at 0.4 to 0.6 uM labeled the PBMCs, which were then cultured unstimulated. TCRdb's table, derived via immunoSEQ multiplex PCR, lists solely in-frame clones and lacks some. Of roughly 30,000 clones listed, about 84% are singletons. Study conclusions and caveats: Compartments had unequal clone-set sizes, affecting shared clonotype counts.

The origin of this receptor is a human donor with multiple sclerosis. The sequencing input was PBMCs from blood kept in culture. This rearrangement joins TRBV29-1 to TRBJ1-1, with D perhaps TRBD1 (5 bases). CDR3 protein: CSVLFRSEGVRTEAFF. The DNA for the CDR3 is TGCAGCGTACTATTTCGGAGCGAAGGGGTGAGAACTGAAGCTTTCTTT.